The 17 T cell receptor beta chains given below trace back to one sample, sequenced in a study of cytomegalovirus exposure and HLA in healthy donors. Primers: 60 Vbeta forward and 13 Jbeta reverse. Measured with immunoSEQ multiplex PCR; TCRdb has only the in-frame clones, and not every one. The sample holds 95,000 to 100,000 clones, approximately 72% seen once. Sequencing was done on a sample of PBMCs. The receptors stem from a woman aged 40 to 50 in good health and CMV-seronegative.

The V gene is TRBV4-3, the J gene TRBJ2-1, with 9 bases fitting TRBD2. Trimming took 0 bases from V and 6 from J; bases not matched to a gene: 15. Per the germline V gene, CDR1 is LGHNA and CDR2 is YSLEER. The CDR3 is 19 amino acids. CDR3 nucleotides: TGCGCCAGCAGCCAAGATGCTGGGAGGACAGCGGGGGGACTCAATGAGCAGTTCTTC. It specifies CASSQDAGRTAGGLNEQFF.

The genes are TRBV19 and TRBJ2-1; 14 bases align to TRBD2. The ends lost 3 bases at V and 9 bases at J; junction bases unmatched: 7. This CDR3 has 16 amino acids. The germline V gene encodes CDR1 LNHDA and CDR2 SQIVND (reference sequence). CDR3 region: CASSIVGLAGDTEQFF. CDR3 in DNA: TGTGCCAGTAGTATCGTGGGACTAGCGGGAGATACTGAGCAGTTCTTC.

This chain connects TRBV4-3 to TRBJ2-3, with D perhaps matching TRBD2 (7 bases). The V gene lost 0 bases and the J gene lost 4 bases, with 17 bases spanning the gap. The length of the CDR3 is 17 residues. Germline V CDR1 and CDR2: LGHNA, YSLEER. The CDR3: CASSQDPPGGRSDTQYF. In DNA form, the CDR3 reads TGCGCCAGCAGCCAAGATCCCCCGGGGGGCCGGTCAGATACGCAGTATTTT.

The chain joins TRBV7-8 to TRBJ2-3; 7 positions match TRBD2. CDR1 is SGHVS, CDR2 FQNEAQ, per germline. J lost 3 bases, V lost 5 bases, and 5 bases had no gene match. The CDR3 is 14 residues long. CDR3 in DNA: TGTGCCAGCAGCCCAAAAGCGGGAACAGATACGCAGTATTTT. Protein sequence: CASSPKAGTDTQYF. Based on the CDR3 plus reference TRBV7-8 and TRBJ2-3, the full variable domain is GAGVSQSPRYKVAKRGQDVALRCDPISGHVSLFWYQQALGQGPEFLTYFQNEAQLDKSGLPSDRFFAERPEGSVSTLKIQRTQQEDSAVYLCASSPKAGTDTQYFGPGTRLTVL.

J is TRBJ1-2 and V is TRBV30, with 11 bases lining up with TRBD1. V shed 2 bases and J 4 bases; nucleotides not matched to a gene: 9. This CDR3 contains 16 residues. Germline V gene lookup returns CDR1 GTSNPN and CDR2 SVGIG (reference sequence). CDR3: CAWSIGGTGGGYGYTF. In nucleotides, the CDR3 is TGTGCCTGGAGTATAGGCGGGACAGGGGGTGGCTATGGCTACACCTTC.

V gene TRBV30 combines with J gene TRBJ1-2, with a tentative D call TRBD1 (6 bases). Germline-derived CDR1 and CDR2 are GTSNPN and SVGIG (reference sequence). Trimming stripped 8 bases from V and 3 bases from J, with 13 bases between. CDR3 length: 12 residues. For the CDR3, the DNA is TGTGCCCGACTACGACAGGACTATGGCTACACCTTC. It translates to CARLRQDYGYTF.

This clone was seen more than once but under ten times. CDR3 region: CASRLALGRDTQYF. CDR3 sequence (DNA): TGTGCCAGCAGACTAGCCCTAGGAAGAGATACGCAGTATTTT. The V gene is TRBV6-5, the J gene TRBJ2-3, with D possibly being TRBD2 (6 bases). Germline-derived CDR1 and CDR2 are MNHEY and SVGAGI. The CDR3 is 14 amino acids. V was clipped by 6 bases and J by 5 bases, with 15 bases between them.

J is TRBJ2-3 and V is TRBV7-9; 9 nucleotides agree with TRBD2. The CDR3 has 16 amino acids. Germline assignment: CDR1 SEHNR and CDR2 FQNEAQ (reference sequence). The junction had 5 bases not matched to a gene; V was cut back by 4 bases and J by 0 bases. The CDR3 sequence is CASSSLAGSSTDTQYF. In DNA, the CDR3 is TGTGCCAGCAGCTCTCTAGCGGGGTCTAGCACAGATACGCAGTATTTT.

On this clone: This specimen includes other DNA sequences encoding the same CDR3. The chain links TRBV7-2 to TRBJ1-1; the D is unclear. This CDR3 region has 15 residues. In germline, CDR1 is SGHTA, CDR2 FQGNSA. The ends were cut back, 5 bases at V and 0 bases at J, with 13 bases in the middle. CDR3 coding DNA: TGTGCCAGCAGCCAAACCCAGGATATGAACACTGAAGCTTTCTTT. It encodes CASSQTQDMNTEAFF. The entire variable domain, with the rest obtained from reference TRBV7-2 and TRBJ1-1, is as follows: GAGVSQSPSNKVTEKGKDVELRCDPISGHTALYWYRQSLGQGLEFLIYFQGNSAPDKSGLPSDRFSAERTGGSVSTLTIQRTQQEDSAVYLCASSQTQDMNTEAFFGQGTRLTVV.

The V gene is TRBV7-3, the J gene TRBJ2-1, with TRBD1 matching over 8 bases. J lost 5 bases, V lost 3 bases, and 3 bases had no gene match. This CDR3 region has 14 residues. CDR1 SGHTA and CDR2 FQGTGA come from the germline V gene. This CDR3 reads CASSLGTGHNEQFF. The DNA for the CDR3 is TGTGCCAGCAGCTTGGGGACAGGACACAATGAGCAGTTCTTC.

The chain has TRBV19 and TRBJ2-7; 11 nucleotides align to TRBD2. In germline, CDR1 is LNHDA, CDR2 SQIVND (reference sequence). Unmatched junction bases numbered 12, after V lost 5 bases and J lost 9 bases. The CDR3 consists of 15 residues. The CDR3 sequence is CASSGRTSGFVGQYF. CDR3 nucleotide sequence: TGTGCCAGTAGTGGCAGGACTAGCGGGTTCGTCGGGCAGTACTTC.

As regards this clone: One end of the junction varies from germline; a read error may be responsible. The chain has TRBV11-2 and TRBJ1-4; tentatively, D is TRBD1 (6 bases). This CDR3 spans 15 amino acids. Per germline, CDR1 SGHAT and CDR2 FQNNGV. DNA for the CDR3: TGTGCCAGCAGCGCGGACAGTGGCAGGAATGAAAAACTATTTTTT. It codes for CASSADSGRNEKLFF.

On this clone itself: An end of the junction differs from the germline gene, which may be a read error. This sample includes further DNA sequences coding for the same CDR3. The genes are TRBV7-2 and TRBJ1-6; D might be TRBD1 (5 bases). CDR3 length: 15 amino acids. Per the germline V gene, CDR1 is SGHTA and CDR2 is FQGNSA. CDR3 residues: CASSLGTTVNSPLHF. In DNA form, the CDR3 reads TGTGCCAGCAGCTTAGGTACGACAGTTAATTCCCCCCTCCACTTT.

The V and J genes are TRBV19 and TRBJ2-1; 10 nucleotides agree with TRBD2. CDR1 is LNHDA and CDR2 is SQIVND in the germline V gene (reference sequence). CDR3 length: 14 residues. Trimming removed 5 bases from V and 7 bases from J; junction bases left unmatched: 5. The CDR3 protein is CASSPPGLANEQFF. The CDR3 bases are TGTGCCAGTAGTCCTCCGGGACTAGCGAATGAGCAGTTCTTC. Filled out from reference TRBV19 and TRBJ2-1, the complete variable domain reads DGGITQSPKYLFRKEGQNVTLSCEQNLNHDAMYWYRQDPGQGLRLIYYSQIVNDFQKGDIAEGYSVSREKKESFPLTVTSAQKNPTAFYLCASSPPGLANEQFFGPGTRLTVL.

The gene calls are TRBV30 and TRBJ2-2; the match to TRBD2 covers 9 bases. The germline CDR1 and CDR2 sequences are GTSNPN and SVGIG (reference sequence). The CDR3 has 18 amino acids. V lost 3 bases and J lost 3; bases outside the gene matches: 14. The CDR3 bases are TGTGCCTGGAGCACCGAGGCTAGCGGGGAGATGCACACCGGGGAGCTGTTTTTT. Protein sequence: CAWSTEASGEMHTGELFF.

A single count supports this clone. This chain links TRBV14 with TRBJ2-6, with TRBD1 matching 7 bases. Germline values: CDR1 SGHDN, CDR2 FVKESK. V shed 1 base and J 1 base; nucleotides not matched to a gene: 7. The CDR3 has 18 residues. The CDR3 bases are TGTGCCAGCAGCCAAGGAACAGGGGTACCGTCTGGGGCCAACGTCCTGACTTTC. Its protein product is CASSQGTGVPSGANVLTF.

The chain joins TRBV27 to TRBJ1-1; no clear D. V was pared by 6 bases and J by 8 bases, with 19 bases between. The germline V gene has CDR1 MNHEY and CDR2 SMNVEV (reference sequence). The CDR3 consists of 14 residues. The CDR3 spells CASSRTGDFMEAFF. The CDR3 DNA follows: TGTGCCAGCAGCCGGACCGGGGATTTTATGGAAGCTTTCTTT.